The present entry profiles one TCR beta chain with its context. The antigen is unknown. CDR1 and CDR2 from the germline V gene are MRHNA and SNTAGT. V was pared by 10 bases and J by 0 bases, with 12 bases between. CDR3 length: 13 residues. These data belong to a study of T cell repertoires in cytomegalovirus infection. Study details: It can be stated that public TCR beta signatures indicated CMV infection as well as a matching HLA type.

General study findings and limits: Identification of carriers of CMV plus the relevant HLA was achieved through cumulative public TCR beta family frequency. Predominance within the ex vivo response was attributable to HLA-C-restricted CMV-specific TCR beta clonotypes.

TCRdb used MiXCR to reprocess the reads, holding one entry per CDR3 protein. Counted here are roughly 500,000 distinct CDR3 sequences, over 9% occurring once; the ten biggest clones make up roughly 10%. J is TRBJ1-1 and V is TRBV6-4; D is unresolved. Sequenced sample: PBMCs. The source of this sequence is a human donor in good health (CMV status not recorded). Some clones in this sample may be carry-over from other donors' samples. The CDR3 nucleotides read TGTGCCACTTCGGTTGAGGTGAACACTGAAGCTTTCTTT. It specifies CATSVEVNTEAFF.